These T cell receptor beta chains were read from a single sample in a study of Ad26.COV2.S vaccination and SARS-CoV-2 variants. TCRdb's copy holds only in-frame clones and misses some; the assay was immunoSEQ multiplex PCR. The sample has 300,000 to 400,000 clones, around nine tenths seen once. The sample consisted of peripheral blood, taken in a trial of Ad26.COV2.S vaccine versus placebo. Source of these receptors: a person aged 18 to 59 who received the Ad26.COV2.S COVID-19 vaccine or a placebo. Each CDR3 is given with its conserved first and last residue. Each record gives: V gene, clone size, D gene, J gene, CDR3 protein, CDR3 DNA. D genes are given only for firm matches. Clone size is stated in some rows and not others, as once, few, many or a class when expanded.

v_call: TRBV11-2; clone_size: NA; d_call: TRBD1; j_call: TRBJ2-3; cdr3_aa: CASSLAVNRGQRGTDTQYF; cdr3_nt: TGTGCCAGCAGCTTAGCCGTGAACAGGGGGCAGCGAGGCACAGATACGCAGTATTTT
v_call: TRBV28; clone_size: NA; d_call: TRBD1; j_call: TRBJ1-2; cdr3_aa: CASSLRHRGGYGYTF; cdr3_nt: TGTGCCAGCAGCCTCAGGCACAGGGGGGGCTATGGCTACACCTTC
v_call: TRBV23-1; clone_size: few; d_call: NA; j_call: TRBJ1-4; cdr3_aa: CASRPWTSLQYSAEKLFF; cdr3_nt: TGCGCCAGCAGACCATGGACATCACTTCAGTACTCGGCGGAAAAACTGTTTTTT
v_call: TRBV6-1; clone_size: once; d_call: NA; j_call: TRBJ1-1; cdr3_aa: CASSEASRGTEAFF; cdr3_nt: TGTGCCAGCAGTGAAGCGTCTCGGGGAACTGAAGCTTTCTTT
v_call: TRBV9; clone_size: NA; d_call: NA; j_call: TRBJ2-1; cdr3_aa: CASSVRQGTSSYNEQFF; cdr3_nt: TGTGCCAGCAGCGTTCGCCAGGGGACAAGCTCCTACAATGAGCAGTTCTTC
v_call: TRBV27; clone_size: NA; d_call: NA; j_call: TRBJ2-1; cdr3_aa: CASSPAGTRTFF; cdr3_nt: TGTGCCAGCAGTCCAGCCGGGACTCGTACGTTCTTC
v_call: TRBV19; clone_size: NA; d_call: NA; j_call: TRBJ2-1; cdr3_aa: CASSSGESYNEQFF; cdr3_nt: TGTGCCAGTAGTAGCGGAGAGTCCTACAATGAGCAGTTCTTC
v_call: TRBV5-4; clone_size: many; d_call: NA; j_call: TRBJ1-1; cdr3_aa: CASSPPGIMNTEAFF; cdr3_nt: TGTGCCAGCAGCCCTCCGGGGATCATGAACACTGAAGCTTTCTTT
v_call: TRBV6-6; clone_size: NA; d_call: NA; j_call: TRBJ1-2; cdr3_aa: CASSTARYGYTF; cdr3_nt: TGTGCCAGCAGTACAGCCCGCTATGGCTACACCTTC
v_call: TRBV28; clone_size: NA; d_call: NA; j_call: TRBJ1-5; cdr3_aa: CASTSPGQGSNQPQHF; cdr3_nt: TGTGCCAGCACCTCCCCGGGGCAGGGGAGCAATCAGCCCCAGCATTTT
v_call: TRBV6-5; clone_size: NA; d_call: NA; j_call: TRBJ1-5; cdr3_aa: CATEIYNQPQHF; cdr3_nt: TGTGCCACTGAGATATACAATCAGCCCCAGCATTTT
v_call: TRBV5-1; clone_size: NA; d_call: TRBD2; j_call: TRBJ2-7; cdr3_aa: CASSSGLAGEQYF; cdr3_nt: TGCGCCAGCAGCTCCGGACTAGCGGGGGAGCAGTACTTC
v_call: TRBV3-1/TRBV3-2; clone_size: NA; d_call: NA; j_call: TRBJ1-3; cdr3_aa: CASSPGPTSGNTIYF; cdr3_nt: TGTGCCAGCAGCCCCGGCCCAACTTCTGGAAACACCATATATTTT
v_call: TRBV29-1; clone_size: NA; d_call: NA; j_call: TRBJ1-4; cdr3_aa: CSATGWSNEKLFF; cdr3_nt: TGCAGCGCGACTGGGTGGTCTAATGAAAAACTGTTTTTT
v_call: TRBV4-3; clone_size: NA; d_call: NA; j_call: TRBJ2-7; cdr3_aa: CASSQVAAPRDYEQYF; cdr3_nt: TGCGCCAGCAGCCAAGTCGCGGCCCCGAGAGACTACGAGCAGTACTTC
v_call: TRBV24-1; clone_size: NA; d_call: TRBD1; j_call: TRBJ2-3; cdr3_aa: CATSDDRDRATDTQYF; cdr3_nt: TGTGCCACCAGTGATGACCGGGACAGGGCAACAGATACGCAGTATTTT
v_call: TRBV18; clone_size: NA; d_call: TRBD1; j_call: TRBJ1-5; cdr3_aa: CASSPVEGANGQPQHF; cdr3_nt: TGTGCCAGCTCACCAGTCGAGGGGGCGAATGGTCAGCCCCAGCATTTT
v_call: TRBV28; clone_size: NA; d_call: NA; j_call: TRBJ2-7; cdr3_aa: CASSFGSSYEQYF; cdr3_nt: TGTGCCAGCAGTTTCGGGAGCTCCTACGAGCAGTACTTC
v_call: TRBV5-4; clone_size: NA; d_call: TRBD1; j_call: TRBJ1-1; cdr3_aa: CASSPGTENTEAFF; cdr3_nt: TGTGCCAGCAGCCCAGGGACAGAGAACACTGAAGCTTTCTTT
v_call: TRBV13; clone_size: NA; d_call: NA; j_call: TRBJ2-7; cdr3_aa: CASSTRDRMEQYF; cdr3_nt: TGTGCCAGCAGCACCCGGGACCGCATGGAGCAGTACTTC
v_call: TRBV19; clone_size: NA; d_call: TRBD1; j_call: TRBJ1-5; cdr3_aa: CASRDKDRAYQPQHF; cdr3_nt: TGTGCCAGTAGGGACAAGGACAGGGCTTATCAGCCCCAGCATTTT
v_call: TRBV5-1; clone_size: NA; d_call: NA; j_call: TRBJ2-5; cdr3_aa: CASSLRAETQYF; cdr3_nt: TGCGCCAGCAGCTTGAGGGCAGAGACCCAGTACTTC
v_call: TRBV5-4; clone_size: NA; d_call: TRBD2; j_call: TRBJ2-1; cdr3_aa: CASSLERRTSGSHEQFF; cdr3_nt: TGTGCCAGCAGCTTGGAGAGAAGGACTAGCGGGAGCCATGAGCAGTTCTTC
v_call: TRBV10-2; clone_size: once; d_call: NA; j_call: TRBJ2-5; cdr3_aa: CASTPRWETQYF; cdr3_nt: TGCGCCAGCACGCCGCGGTGGGAGACCCAGTACTTC
v_call: TRBV9; clone_size: NA; d_call: NA; j_call: TRBJ2-1; cdr3_aa: CASSVGAGQHNEQFF; cdr3_nt: TGTGCCAGCAGCGTAGGGGCGGGACAGCACAATGAGCAGTTCTTC
v_call: TRBV5-1; clone_size: NA; d_call: TRBD1; j_call: TRBJ2-3; cdr3_aa: CASSLPGQGRNTQYF; cdr3_nt: TGCGCCAGCAGCCTACCGGGACAGGGGAGAAATACGCAGTATTTT
v_call: TRBV3-1/TRBV3-2; clone_size: NA; d_call: NA; j_call: TRBJ2-1; cdr3_aa: CASSQDQGSPSYNEQFF; cdr3_nt: TGTGCCAGCAGCCAAGATCAAGGGAGCCCCTCCTACAATGAGCAGTTCTTC
v_call: TRBV27; clone_size: NA; d_call: NA; j_call: TRBJ1-2; cdr3_aa: CASRTRGGYTF; cdr3_nt: TGTGCCAGCCGCACCAGGGGCGGCTACACCTTC
v_call: TRBV4-1; clone_size: NA; d_call: TRBD2; j_call: TRBJ2-5; cdr3_aa: CASSQVLAGTSGETQYF; cdr3_nt: TGCGCCAGCAGCCAGGTACTAGCGGGTACTTCAGGGGAGACCCAGTACTTC
v_call: TRBV27; clone_size: few; d_call: NA; j_call: TRBJ1-5; cdr3_aa: CASSRRWHEDSNQPQHF; cdr3_nt: TGTGCCAGCAGTCGAAGGTGGCATGAAGATAGCAATCAGCCCCAGCATTTT
v_call: TRBV5-1; clone_size: NA; d_call: TRBD2; j_call: TRBJ2-3; cdr3_aa: CASSFPSGGTDTQYF; cdr3_nt: TGCGCCAGCAGCTTTCCTAGCGGGGGCACAGATACGCAGTATTTT
v_call: TRBV6-2/TRBV6-3; clone_size: NA; d_call: NA; j_call: TRBJ2-3; cdr3_aa: CASSLGGGTDTQYF; cdr3_nt: TGTGCCAGCAGCCTCGGCGGGGGCACAGATACGCAGTATTTT
v_call: TRBV5-4; clone_size: NA; d_call: TRBD1; j_call: TRBJ1-3; cdr3_aa: CASSSTQGPGNTIYF; cdr3_nt: TGTGCCAGCAGCTCAACACAGGGGCCTGGAAACACCATATATTTT
v_call: TRBV14; clone_size: NA; d_call: TRBD2; j_call: TRBJ2-3; cdr3_aa: CASSQEVLAASTDTQYF; cdr3_nt: TGTGCCAGCAGCCAAGAGGTACTAGCGGCTAGCACAGATACGCAGTATTTT
v_call: TRBV28; clone_size: NA; d_call: NA; j_call: TRBJ1-1; cdr3_aa: CASFAPQAQSAEAFF; cdr3_nt: TGTGCCAGCTTCGCCCCCCAGGCGCAGAGCGCTGAAGCTTTCTTT
v_call: TRBV5-1; clone_size: NA; d_call: TRBD2; j_call: TRBJ2-2; cdr3_aa: CASSLEASGGSGGELFF; cdr3_nt: TGCGCCAGCAGCTTGGAGGCTAGCGGGGGATCCGGCGGGGAGCTGTTTTTT
v_call: TRBV6-2/TRBV6-3; clone_size: NA; d_call: TRBD1; j_call: TRBJ1-5; cdr3_aa: CASSSGGAGQPQHF; cdr3_nt: TGTGCCAGCAGTTCAGGGGGTGCAGGACAGCCCCAGCATTTT
v_call: TRBV11-2; clone_size: NA; d_call: NA; j_call: TRBJ1-1; cdr3_aa: CASSHDYTEAFF; cdr3_nt: TGTGCCAGCAGCCACGATTACACTGAAGCTTTCTTT
v_call: TRBV10-2; clone_size: NA; d_call: NA; j_call: TRBJ1-2; cdr3_aa: CASSEQGLGYGYTF; cdr3_nt: TGCGCCAGCAGTGAACAGGGCCTCGGGTATGGCTACACCTTC
v_call: TRBV11-2; clone_size: NA; d_call: NA; j_call: TRBJ2-1; cdr3_aa: CASRADYNEQFF; cdr3_nt: TGTGCCAGCAGGGCGGATTACAATGAGCAGTTCTTC
v_call: TRBV27; clone_size: NA; d_call: NA; j_call: TRBJ2-3; cdr3_aa: CASSFSTSTDTQYF; cdr3_nt: TGTGCCAGCAGTTTCAGCACGAGCACAGATACGCAGTATTTT
v_call: TRBV7-3; clone_size: NA; d_call: NA; j_call: TRBJ2-6; cdr3_aa: CASSLPRGAAGANVLTF; cdr3_nt: TGTGCCAGCAGCTTACCCAGGGGGGCGGCAGGGGCCAACGTCCTGACTTTC
v_call: TRBV4-3; clone_size: NA; d_call: NA; j_call: TRBJ2-1; cdr3_aa: CASSQAASAGHNEQFF; cdr3_nt: TGCGCCAGCAGCCAAGCCGCTAGCGCCGGTCACAATGAGCAGTTCTTC
v_call: TRBV30; clone_size: NA; d_call: NA; j_call: TRBJ1-1; cdr3_aa: CAWGTGIRTEAFF; cdr3_nt: TGTGCCTGGGGTACAGGGATCAGGACTGAAGCTTTCTTT
v_call: TRBV19; clone_size: NA; d_call: NA; j_call: TRBJ1-1; cdr3_aa: CASSIGTGKTEAFF; cdr3_nt: TGTGCCAGTAGTATTGGTACAGGGAAAACTGAAGCTTTCTTT
v_call: TRBV5-6; clone_size: once; d_call: TRBD1; j_call: TRBJ2-7; cdr3_aa: CASSTGQGLGEQYF; cdr3_nt: TGTGCCAGCAGTACCGGACAGGGGCTGGGAGAGCAGTACTTC
v_call: TRBV12-3/TRBV12-4; clone_size: NA; d_call: NA; j_call: TRBJ1-2; cdr3_aa: CASSLMDLGQNF; cdr3_nt: TGTGCCAGCAGTTTAATGGACCTCGGGCAGAACTTC
v_call: TRBV18; clone_size: NA; d_call: TRBD2; j_call: TRBJ2-1; cdr3_aa: CASSPPSGGAKEQFF; cdr3_nt: TGTGCCAGCTCACCACCTAGCGGGGGGGCCAAAGAGCAGTTCTTC
v_call: TRBV7-2; clone_size: NA; d_call: NA; j_call: TRBJ2-7; cdr3_aa: CASSLVGSPDSSYEQYF; cdr3_nt: TGTGCCAGCAGCTTAGTTGGCAGCCCAGACTCTTCCTACGAGCAGTACTTC
v_call: TRBV6-5; clone_size: NA; d_call: TRBD1; j_call: TRBJ2-7; cdr3_aa: CASSRTGVHHEQYF; cdr3_nt: TGTGCCAGCAGCAGGACAGGGGTTCACCACGAGCAGTACTTC
v_call: TRBV19; clone_size: NA; d_call: NA; j_call: TRBJ1-3; cdr3_aa: CASTRDTLPSGNTIYF; cdr3_nt: TGTGCCAGTACCCGGGACACCCTTCCCTCTGGAAACACCATATATTTT
v_call: TRBV7-2; clone_size: NA; d_call: NA; j_call: TRBJ1-4; cdr3_aa: CASSLAGQGNEKLFF; cdr3_nt: TGTGCCAGCAGCTTAGCAGGGCAGGGTAATGAAAAACTGTTTTTT
v_call: TRBV9; clone_size: once; d_call: NA; j_call: TRBJ1-2; cdr3_aa: CASSGTVIYGYTF; cdr3_nt: TGTGCCAGCAGCGGGACGGTGATCTATGGCTACACCTTC
v_call: TRBV6-6; clone_size: NA; d_call: NA; j_call: TRBJ2-7; cdr3_aa: CASRDSYGQYF; cdr3_nt: TGTGCCAGCAGAGACTCCTACGGGCAGTACTTC
v_call: TRBV9; clone_size: once; d_call: NA; j_call: TRBJ2-7; cdr3_aa: CASSDQQGFSYEQYF; cdr3_nt: TGTGCCAGCAGCGACCAACAGGGCTTCTCCTACGAGCAGTACTTC